The 26 T cell receptor beta chains given below trace back to one sample, sequenced in a study of blood T cell repertoires in COVID-19. TCRdb's copy holds only in-frame clones and misses some; the assay was immunoSEQ multiplex PCR. The table has about 310,000 clones, 75% to 90% seen once. The specimen sequenced was PBMCs or T cells enriched from blood (not recorded which). Source of these receptors: a man aged 25-40 years who had recovered from COVID-19.

V usage is TRBV30 and J usage is TRBJ1-2, with TRBD1 matching 8 bases. CDR3 length equals 13 residues. Germline CDR1 is GTSNPN and CDR2 is SVGIG (reference sequence). Germline trimming cut 5 bases from V and 8 bases from J; bases unmatched to any gene: 10. CDR3 amino acids: CAWGGNDRGGYTF. CDR3 sequence (DNA): TGTGCCTGGGGGGGGAACGACAGGGGCGGCTACACCTTC.

The chain uses TRBV18 and TRBJ2-7; 9 positions agree with TRBD1. The J segment lost 0 bases and the V segment lost 6 bases, leaving 3 bases of the junction unmatched. The length of the CDR3 is 14 residues. The germline CDR1 and CDR2 sequences are KGHSH and LQKENI. The CDR3 is CASSRTGVSYEQYF. The CDR3, as DNA: TGTGCCAGCTCTCGGACAGGGGTCTCCTACGAGCAGTACTTC.

V is TRBV11-3 and J is TRBJ2-7; D is possibly TRBD2 (6 bases). Germline V gene sequence: CDR1 SGHNT, CDR2 YENEEA. Trimming shortened V by 5 bases and J by 1 base, and 15 bases separated the two germline ends. This CDR3 is built from 15 residues. The CDR3 loop is CASSHGTERSYEQYF. The CDR3, as DNA: TGTGCCAGCAGCCACGGGACTGAGAGATCCTACGAGCAGTACTTC.

The chain has TRBV27 and TRBJ2-5, with D possibly matching TRBD2 (6 bases). The CDR3 sequence is 14 residues long. Germline V gene sequence: CDR1 MNHEY, CDR2 SMNVEV (reference sequence). Trimming took off 6 bases at V and 1 base at J, with 12 bases between the two ends. CDR3 sequence: CASRPGLLQETQYF. The CDR3 DNA reads TGTGCCAGCAGGCCGGGACTCCTCCAAGAGACCCAGTACTTC.

This chain's CDR3 is CASSQRGGAAYGYTF. In DNA, the CDR3 is TGTGCCAGCTCACAAAGGGGCGGGGCCGCTTATGGCTACACCTTC. The chain joins TRBV18 to TRBJ1-2; perhaps TRBD1 as D (5 bases). V lost 4 bases, J lost 5 bases, and 17 bases lay in between. There are 15 residues in the CDR3. The germline gives CDR1 KGHSH, CDR2 LQKENI.

V is TRBV7-9 and J is TRBJ2-3, with a possible D match to TRBD1 (6 bases). The V end lost 7 bases, the J end lost 2 bases, and 13 bases lay between the germline ends. Germline lookup yields CDR1 SEHNR and CDR2 FQNEAQ (reference sequence). The CDR3 sequence is 14 residues long. CDR3 in DNA: TGTGCCAGCACCGGTACAGGGAACACAGATACGCAGTATTTT. Its protein product is CASTGTGNTDTQYF.

The rearrangement links TRBV5-1 to TRBJ2-7; 12 nucleotides line up with TRBD2. This CDR3 has 16 residues. The germline V gene encodes CDR1 SGHRS and CDR2 YFSETQ. The trim removed 0 bases at V and 3 bases at J, leaving 4 bases unmatched. The CDR3 spells CASSLGTSGGNYEQYF. CDR3 coding DNA: TGCGCCAGCAGCTTGGGAACTAGCGGGGGGAACTACGAGCAGTACTTC.

The chain recombines TRBV5-4 with TRBJ2-4, with a tentative D call TRBD1 (6 bases). The CDR3 is 15 amino acids. Germline V CDR1 and CDR2: SGHNT, YYREEE (reference sequence). With 0 bases removed from V and 6 bases from J, the gap between germline ends came to 13 bases. CDR3 sequence: CASSLDTGFGNIQYF. CDR3 nucleotides: TGTGCCAGCAGCTTGGATACAGGGTTTGGAAACATTCAGTACTTC. The whole variable domain, filled in from reference TRBV5-4 and TRBJ2-4, reads ETGVTQSPTHLIKTRGQQVTLRCSSQSGHNTVSWYQQALGQGPQFIFQYYREEENGRGNFPPRFSGLQFPNYSSELNVNALELDDSALYLCASSLDTGFGNIQYFGAGTRLSVL.

This sequence joins TRBV6-5 and TRBJ2-7; no definite D call. V lost 5 bases and J 0 bases, leaving 11 bases between the germline ends. Germline V gene sequence: CDR1 MNHEY, CDR2 SVGAGI. This CDR3 is 14 amino acids long. The CDR3 DNA is TGTGCCAGCAGTCGAACAATTTCCTCCTACGAGCAGTACTTC. It translates to CASSRTISSYEQYF.

The rearrangement joins TRBV7-9 to TRBJ2-7; a possible D gene is TRBD1 (6 bases). V dropped 4 bases and J dropped 2 bases, with 15 bases sitting between them. This CDR3 has 15 amino acids. In germline, CDR1 is SEHNR, CDR2 FQNEAQ (reference sequence). CDR3 sequence reads: CASSSTRGNTYEQYF. The CDR3 region has the DNA TGTGCCAGCAGCTCCACCAGGGGAAACACCTACGAGCAGTACTTC.

The chain is built from TRBV2 and TRBJ1-3; D gene ambiguous. Trimming took off 7 bases at V and 4 bases at J, with 11 bases between the two ends. Germline lookup yields CDR1 SNHLY and CDR2 FYNNEI. This CDR3 has 13 residues. The CDR3 here is CASIALGGNTIYF. As DNA, the CDR3 is TGTGCCAGCATTGCCTTGGGCGGAAACACCATATATTTT.

This clone was detected once. V gene TRBV7-9 combines with J gene TRBJ2-1; a possible D gene is TRBD2 (6 bases). Germline CDR1 and CDR2: SEHNR and FQNEAQ (reference sequence). Trimming shortened V by 0 bases and J by 4 bases, and 10 bases separated the two germline ends. This CDR3 has 15 residues. Here the CDR3 DNA reads TGTGCCAGCAGCTTAGCGCGGCGGGGATACAATGAGCAGTTCTTC. This codes for CASSLARRGYNEQFF. Variable domain in full (rest from reference TRBV7-9 and TRBJ2-1): DTGVSQNPRHKITKRGQNVTFRCDPISEHNRLYWYRQTLGQGPEFLTYFQNEAQLEKSRLLSDRFSAERPKGSFSTLEIQRTEQGDSAMYLCASSLARRGYNEQFFGPGTRLTVL.

The chain recombines TRBV5-1 with TRBJ2-2; the match to TRBD1 covers 8 bases. The CDR3 is 16 residues long. Germline V gives CDR1 SGHRS, CDR2 YFSETQ. The J segment lost 1 base and the V segment lost 4 bases, leaving 6 bases of the junction unmatched. The CDR3 loop is CASSPRTGRNTGELFF. CDR3 DNA: TGCGCCAGCAGCCCTAGGACAGGGCGGAACACCGGGGAGCTGTTTTTT.

This chain uses TRBV5-4 with TRBJ2-2, with no clear D. Germline CDR1 and CDR2: SGHNT and YYREEE (reference sequence). Between the trimmed V and J ends, which lost 5 bases and 0 bases, there was a span of 8 bases. CDR3 size: 14 residues. The CDR3 DNA is TGTGCCAGCAGTAGATCCGCGAACACCGGGGAGCTGTTTTTT. Translated, it gives CASSRSANTGELFF.

This CDR3 is CASSRPGASGGPPLTDTQYF. The CDR3 DNA follows: TGCGCCAGCAGCCGACCCGGGGCTAGCGGGGGGCCCCCCCTCACAGATACGCAGTATTTT. The chain recombines TRBV4-1 with TRBJ2-3, with 11 bases aligning to TRBD2. The CDR3 covers 20 residues. Germline V CDR1 and CDR2: MGHRA, YSYEKL. V shed 4 bases, J shed 2 bases, and the junction held 17 bases outside the gene matches.

The chain couples TRBV7-9 to TRBJ1-3; the D is unclear. The V and J ends lost 1 base and 0 bases respectively, with 7 bases between them. The CDR3 has 15 residues. Germline-derived CDR1 and CDR2 are SEHNR and FQNEAQ (reference sequence). In DNA, the CDR3 is TGTGCCAGCAGCTTAGACAGCATCTCTGGAAACACCATATATTTT. Protein product: CASSLDSISGNTIYF.

J is TRBJ2-7 and V is TRBV5-4; 15 nucleotides agree with TRBD2. Germline CDR1 is SGHNT and CDR2 is YYREEE (reference sequence). The CDR3 spans 17 residues. The J segment lost 2 bases and the V segment lost 4 bases, leaving 7 bases of the junction unmatched. The CDR3 region is CASSPGLAGGVTYEQYF. The CDR3, as DNA: TGTGCCAGCAGCCCCGGACTAGCGGGGGGGGTTACCTACGAGCAGTACTTC.

The chain has TRBV2 and TRBJ1-4; 7 bases fit TRBD1. Trimming removed 3 bases from V and 7 bases from J; junction bases left unmatched: 8. The CDR3 runs to 15 residues. The germline gives CDR1 SNHLY, CDR2 FYNNEI. CDR3 sequence (DNA): TGTGCCAGCAGTGAGTCGTGGGACAGAGGTGAAAAACTGTTTTTT. Its translation is CASSESWDRGEKLFF.

The chain employs TRBV2 and TRBJ1-1, with unresolved D. The CDR3 covers 14 residues. Germline V CDR1 and CDR2: SNHLY, FYNNEI. With 4 bases removed from V and 0 bases from J, the gap between germline ends came to 9 bases. The DNA of the CDR3 is TGTGCCAGCAGTGTAGAACGCATGAACACTGAAGCTTTCTTT. Amino acids: CASSVERMNTEAFF. Variable domain in full (rest from reference TRBV2 and TRBJ1-1): EPEVTQTPSHQVTQMGQEVILRCVPISNHLYFYWYRQILGQKVEFLVSFYNNEISEKSEIFDDQFSVERPDGSNFTLKIRSTKLEDSAMYFCASSVERMNTEAFFGQGTRLTVV.

The chain has TRBV5-4 and TRBJ2-1; 10 bases map to TRBD2. With V trimmed by 1 base and J by 2 bases, 3 bases remained unmatched. The CDR3 extends over 16 amino acids. CDR1 and CDR2 from the germline V gene are SGHNT and YYREEE (reference sequence). The CDR3 DNA sequence: TGTGCCAGCAGCTTGAGTCTAGCGGGGGCCTACAATGAGCAGTTCTTC. This gives the protein CASSLSLAGAYNEQFF.

The V call is TRBV12-3 or TRBV12-4, the J call TRBJ1-5, with a weak D call TRBD1 (6 bases). This CDR3 contains 13 residues. V was cut by 4 bases and J by 5 bases, with 9 bases left in between. The CDR3 here is CASSWTVDQPQHF. The CDR3 nucleotides read TGTGCCAGCAGTTGGACAGTCGATCAGCCCCAGCATTTT.

The V and J genes are TRBV24-1 and TRBJ1-5, with D possibly matching TRBD1 (6 bases). The CDR3 totals 14 residues. Germline V lookup: CDR1 KGHDR, CDR2 SFDVKD. The V end lost 3 bases, the J end lost 4 bases, and 9 bases lay between the germline ends. The CDR3 protein is CATSDPGVNQPQHF. In DNA form, the CDR3 reads TGTGCCACCAGTGATCCAGGGGTGAATCAGCCCCAGCATTTT.

The chain recombines TRBV2 with TRBJ2-5, with a tentative D call TRBD1 (6 bases). Germline assignment: CDR1 SNHLY and CDR2 FYNNEI. The V end lost 6 bases, the J end lost 3 bases, and 11 bases lay between the germline ends. There are 13 residues in the CDR3. This chain's CDR3 is CASSVDSKETQYF. The CDR3 nucleotides read TGTGCCAGCAGCGTGGACAGTAAAGAGACCCAGTACTTC.

The rearrangement joins TRBV19 to TRBJ1-3; possibly TRBD1 for D (6 bases). Trimming shortened V by 9 bases and J by 3 bases, and 12 bases separated the two germline ends. Germline CDR1 LNHDA, CDR2 SQIVND (reference sequence). This CDR3 is built from 13 residues. The DNA for the CDR3 is TGTGCCAGCCGTCGGACAGATGGAAACACCATATATTTT. This sequence encodes CASRRTDGNTIYF.

J is TRBJ2-1 and V is TRBV19; the match to TRBD2 covers 10 bases. After removal of 7 bases from V and 6 bases from J, the junction contained 9 bases not matched to a gene. From germline, CDR1 is LNHDA and CDR2 SQIVND (reference sequence). This CDR3 contains 15 residues. The CDR3 protein is CASTVAGGSSNEQFF. The DNA for the CDR3 is TGTGCCAGTACCGTAGCGGGGGGTTCGTCCAATGAGCAGTTCTTC.

A word on this clone: This may be a read error, as it is one base from a much larger clone. The chain joins TRBV7-2 to TRBJ2-7; the match to TRBD1 covers 9 bases. V lost 7 bases to trimming and J lost 2 bases; unmatched junction nucleotides: 3. This CDR3 comprises 13 residues. Germline CDR1 reads SGHTA; CDR2 reads FQGNSA. CDR3 nucleotides: TGTGCCAGCACCCGACAGGGGGCCTACGAGCAGTACTTC. It encodes CASTRQGAYEQYF.